Below, one T cell receptor beta chain is given with its context. The data were produced by immunoSEQ multiplex PCR, yet TCRdb's version contains in-frame clones alone and is incomplete. Of under 150,000 clones listed, 80% to 95% are singletons. The source of the sample is a study of cytomegalovirus exposure and HLA in healthy donors. Study background: The 100 to 150 validation repertoires and the roughly 680 first-cohort repertoires shared a platform, a later analysis reported.

The CDR3 has 12 amino acids. CDR1 and CDR2 (germline): SNHLY, FYNNEI. V lost 6 bases, J lost 0 bases, and 6 bases lay in between. The chain joins TRBV2 to TRBJ2-7; D not certain. Input material: PBMCs. The source of this sequence is a man aged 18 to 35 in good health and CMV-seronegative. This CDR3 reads CASRLSSYEQYF. CDR3 nucleotides: TGTGCCAGCAGATTGAGCTCCTACGAGCAGTACTTC. Full variable domain (rest looked up from reference TRBV2 and TRBJ2-7): EPEVTQTPSHQVTQMGQEVILRCVPISNHLYFYWYRQILGQKVEFLVSFYNNEISEKSEIFDDQFSVERPDGSNFTLKIRSTKLEDSAMYFCASRLSSYEQYFGPGTRLTVT.